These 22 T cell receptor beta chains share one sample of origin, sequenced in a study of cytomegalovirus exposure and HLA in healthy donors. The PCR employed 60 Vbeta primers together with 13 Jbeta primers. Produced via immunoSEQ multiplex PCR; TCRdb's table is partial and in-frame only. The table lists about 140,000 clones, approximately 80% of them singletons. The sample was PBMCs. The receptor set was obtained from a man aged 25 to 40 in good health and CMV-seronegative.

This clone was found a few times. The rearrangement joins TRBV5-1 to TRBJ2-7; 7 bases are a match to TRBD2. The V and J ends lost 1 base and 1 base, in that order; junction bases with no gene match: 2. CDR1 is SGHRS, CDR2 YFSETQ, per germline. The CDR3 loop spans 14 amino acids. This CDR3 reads CASSLSSGSYEQYF. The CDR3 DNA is TGCGCCAGCAGCTTGTCTAGCGGATCCTACGAGCAGTACTTC.

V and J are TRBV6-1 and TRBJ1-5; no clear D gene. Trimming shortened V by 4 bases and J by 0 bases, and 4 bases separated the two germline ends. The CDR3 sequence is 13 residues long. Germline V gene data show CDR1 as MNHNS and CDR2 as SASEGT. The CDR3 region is CASSGDSNQPQHF. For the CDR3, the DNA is TGTGCCAGCAGTGGAGATAGCAATCAGCCCCAGCATTTT.

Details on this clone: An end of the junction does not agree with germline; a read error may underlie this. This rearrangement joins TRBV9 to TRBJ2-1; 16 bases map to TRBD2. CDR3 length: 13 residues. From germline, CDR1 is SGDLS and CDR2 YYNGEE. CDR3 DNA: TGTGCCAGCAGCGCCGGGACTAGCGGGAGGGCGGTCTTC. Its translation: CASSAGTSGRAVF.

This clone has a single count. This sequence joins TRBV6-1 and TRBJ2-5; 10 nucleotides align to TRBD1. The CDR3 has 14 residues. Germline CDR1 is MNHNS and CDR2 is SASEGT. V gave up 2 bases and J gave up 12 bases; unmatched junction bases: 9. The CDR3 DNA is TGTGCCAGCAGTGAATTTGGGGACAGGGGTCGAAAGTACTTC. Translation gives CASSEFGDRGRKYF.

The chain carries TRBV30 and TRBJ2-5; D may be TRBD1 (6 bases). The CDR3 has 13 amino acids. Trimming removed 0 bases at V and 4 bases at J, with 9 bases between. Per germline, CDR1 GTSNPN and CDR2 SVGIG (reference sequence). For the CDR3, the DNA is TGTGCCTGGAGTGTACTCAGGGGAGAGACCCAGTACTTC. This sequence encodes CAWSVLRGETQYF. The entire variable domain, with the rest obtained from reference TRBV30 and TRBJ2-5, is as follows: SQTIHQWPATLVQPVGSPLSLECTVEGTSNPNLYWYRQAAGRGLQLLFYSVGIGQISSEVPQNLSASRPQDRQFILSSKKLLLSDSGFYLCAWSVLRGETQYFGPGTRLLVL.

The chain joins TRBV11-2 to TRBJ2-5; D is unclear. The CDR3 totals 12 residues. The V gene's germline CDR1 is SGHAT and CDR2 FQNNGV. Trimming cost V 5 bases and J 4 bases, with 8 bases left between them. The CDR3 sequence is CASSPERETQYF. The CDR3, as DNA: TGTGCCAGCAGCCCGGAGCGAGAGACCCAGTACTTC. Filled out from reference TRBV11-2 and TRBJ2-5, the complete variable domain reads EAGVAQSPRYKIIEKRQSVAFWCNPISGHATLYWYQQILGQGPKLLIQFQNNGVVDDSQLPKDRFSAERLKGVDSTLKIQPAKLEDSAVYLCASSPERETQYFGPGTRLLVL.

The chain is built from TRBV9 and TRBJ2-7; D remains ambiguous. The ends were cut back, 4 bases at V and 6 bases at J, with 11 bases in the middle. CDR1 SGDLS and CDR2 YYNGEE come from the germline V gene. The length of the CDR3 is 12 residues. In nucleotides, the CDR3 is TGTGCCAGCAGCCTCGGTTTCGGCGAGCAGTACTTC. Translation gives CASSLGFGEQYF.

The CDR3 region is CASSEFRGELFF. The DNA for the CDR3 is TGTGCCAGCAGTGAATTCCGCGGGGAGCTGTTTTTT. This rearrangement joins TRBV25-1 to TRBJ2-2; D unclear. This CDR3 is built from 12 residues. V was trimmed by 1 base and J by 7 bases, leaving 4 bases between them. Germline V lookup: CDR1 MGHDK, CDR2 SYGVNS.

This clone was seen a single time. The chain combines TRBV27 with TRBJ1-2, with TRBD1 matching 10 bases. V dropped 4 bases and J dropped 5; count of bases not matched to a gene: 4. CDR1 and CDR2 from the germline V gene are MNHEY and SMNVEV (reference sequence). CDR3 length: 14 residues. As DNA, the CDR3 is TGTGCCAGCAGTTGGACAGGGGGTGGGTATGGCTACACCTTC. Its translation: CASSWTGGGYGYTF.

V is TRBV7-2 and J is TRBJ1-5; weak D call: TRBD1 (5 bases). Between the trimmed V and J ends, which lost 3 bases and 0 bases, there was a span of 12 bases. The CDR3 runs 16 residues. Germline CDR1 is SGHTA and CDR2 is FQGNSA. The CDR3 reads CASSLQGTYSNQPQHF. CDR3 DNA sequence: TGTGCCAGCAGCTTGCAGGGAACATATAGCAATCAGCCCCAGCATTTT.

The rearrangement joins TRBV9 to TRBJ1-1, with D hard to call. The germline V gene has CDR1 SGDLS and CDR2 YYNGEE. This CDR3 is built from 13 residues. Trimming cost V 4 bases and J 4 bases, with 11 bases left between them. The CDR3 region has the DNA TGTGCCAGCAGCTTTCGGGAGAGCACTGAAGCTTTCTTT. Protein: CASSFRESTEAFF.

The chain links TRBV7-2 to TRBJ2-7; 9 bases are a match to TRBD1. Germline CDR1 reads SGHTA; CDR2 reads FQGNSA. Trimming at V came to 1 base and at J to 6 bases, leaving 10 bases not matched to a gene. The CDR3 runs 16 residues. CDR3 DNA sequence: TGTGCCAGCAGCTTAGGATTTCTGGACAGGGGCTCCGAGCAGTACTTC. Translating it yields CASSLGFLDRGSEQYF.

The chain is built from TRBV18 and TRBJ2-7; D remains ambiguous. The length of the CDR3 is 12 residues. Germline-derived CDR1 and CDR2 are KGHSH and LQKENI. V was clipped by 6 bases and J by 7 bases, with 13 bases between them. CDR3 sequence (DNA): TGTGCCAGCTCCCCAGCCCGGGTGGAGCAGTACTTC. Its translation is CASSPARVEQYF. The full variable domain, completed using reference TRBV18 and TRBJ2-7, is NAGVMQNPRHLVRRRGQEARLRCSPMKGHSHVYWYRQLPEEGLKFMVYLQKENIIDESGMPKERFSAEFPKEGPSILRIQQVVRGDSAAYFCASSPARVEQYFGPGTRLTVT.

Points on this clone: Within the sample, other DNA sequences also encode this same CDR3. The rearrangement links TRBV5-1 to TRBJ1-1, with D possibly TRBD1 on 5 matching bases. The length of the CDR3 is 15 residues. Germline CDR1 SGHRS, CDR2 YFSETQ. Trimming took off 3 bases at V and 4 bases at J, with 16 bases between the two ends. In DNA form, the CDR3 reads TGCGCCAGCAGCTCCGCTTGGGGCTCGGGCACTGAAGCTTTCTTT. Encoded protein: CASSSAWGSGTEAFF.

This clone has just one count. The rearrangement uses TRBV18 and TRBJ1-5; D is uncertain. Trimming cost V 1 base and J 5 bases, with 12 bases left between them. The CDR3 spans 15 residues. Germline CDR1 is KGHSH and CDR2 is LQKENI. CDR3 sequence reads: CASSPRPSKDQPQHF. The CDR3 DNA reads TGTGCCAGCTCACCACGGCCTAGTAAGGATCAGCCCCAGCATTTT. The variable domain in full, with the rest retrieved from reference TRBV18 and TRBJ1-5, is NAGVMQNPRHLVRRRGQEARLRCSPMKGHSHVYWYRQLPEEGLKFMVYLQKENIIDESGMPKERFSAEFPKEGPSILRIQQVVRGDSAAYFCASSPRPSKDQPQHFGDGTRLSIL.

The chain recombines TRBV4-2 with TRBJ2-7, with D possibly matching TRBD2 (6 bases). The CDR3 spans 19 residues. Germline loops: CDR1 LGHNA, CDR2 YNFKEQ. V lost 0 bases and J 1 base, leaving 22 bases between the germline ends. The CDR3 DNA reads TGTGCCAGCAGCCAAGAAAATAGGGCGGGATCCACCAAATCCTACGAGCAGTACTTC. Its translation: CASSQENRAGSTKSYEQYF.

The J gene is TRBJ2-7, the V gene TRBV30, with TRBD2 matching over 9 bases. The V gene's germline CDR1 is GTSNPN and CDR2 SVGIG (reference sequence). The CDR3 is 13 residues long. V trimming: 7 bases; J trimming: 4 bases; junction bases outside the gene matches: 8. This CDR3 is CASSSGNIYEQYF. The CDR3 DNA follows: TGTGCCTCCTCTAGCGGGAATATATACGAGCAGTACTTC.

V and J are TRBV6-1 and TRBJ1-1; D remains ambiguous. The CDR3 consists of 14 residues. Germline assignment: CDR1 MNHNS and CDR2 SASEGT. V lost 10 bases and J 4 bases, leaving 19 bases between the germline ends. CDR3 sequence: CATKVPVGGTEAFF. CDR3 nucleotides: TGTGCCACCAAAGTGCCCGTAGGAGGCACTGAAGCTTTCTTT.

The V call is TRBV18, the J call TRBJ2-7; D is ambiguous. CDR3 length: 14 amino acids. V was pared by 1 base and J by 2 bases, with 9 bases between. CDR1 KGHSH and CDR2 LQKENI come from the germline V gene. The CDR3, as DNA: TGTGCCAGCTCACCACAATCCTCCCCCTACGAGCAGTACTTC. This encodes CASSPQSSPYEQYF.

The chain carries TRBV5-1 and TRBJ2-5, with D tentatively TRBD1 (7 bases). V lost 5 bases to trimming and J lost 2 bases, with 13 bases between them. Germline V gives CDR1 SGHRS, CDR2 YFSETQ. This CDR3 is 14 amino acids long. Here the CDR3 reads CASSLTGRQETQYF. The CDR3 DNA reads TGCGCCAGCAGTCTGACAGGGAGGCAAGAGACCCAGTACTTC.

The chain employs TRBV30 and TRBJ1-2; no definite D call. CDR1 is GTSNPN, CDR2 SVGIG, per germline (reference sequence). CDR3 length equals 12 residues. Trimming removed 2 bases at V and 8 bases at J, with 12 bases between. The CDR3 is CAWSKGGHGYTF. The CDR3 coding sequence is TGTGCCTGGAGTAAAGGAGGGCACGGCTACACCTTC.

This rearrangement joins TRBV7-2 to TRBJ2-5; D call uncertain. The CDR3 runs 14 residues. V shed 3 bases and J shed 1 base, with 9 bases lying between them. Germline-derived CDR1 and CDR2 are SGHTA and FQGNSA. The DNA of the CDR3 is TGTGCCAGCAGCTTGGCCCACGCCCAAGAGACCCAGTACTTC. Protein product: CASSLAHAQETQYF.